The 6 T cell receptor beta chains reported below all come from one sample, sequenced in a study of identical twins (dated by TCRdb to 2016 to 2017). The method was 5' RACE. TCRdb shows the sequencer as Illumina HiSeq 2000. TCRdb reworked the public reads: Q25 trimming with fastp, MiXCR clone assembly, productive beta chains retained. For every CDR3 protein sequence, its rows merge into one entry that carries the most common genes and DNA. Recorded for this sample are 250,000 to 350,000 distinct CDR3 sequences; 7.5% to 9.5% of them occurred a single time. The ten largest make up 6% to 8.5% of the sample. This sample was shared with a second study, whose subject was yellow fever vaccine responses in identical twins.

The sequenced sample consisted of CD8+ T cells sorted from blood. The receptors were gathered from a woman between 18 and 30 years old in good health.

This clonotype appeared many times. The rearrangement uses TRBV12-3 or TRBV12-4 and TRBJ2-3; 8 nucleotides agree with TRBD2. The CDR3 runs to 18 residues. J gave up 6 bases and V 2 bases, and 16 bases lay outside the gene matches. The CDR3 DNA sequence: TGTGCCAGCAGTTTAACACCCCCCGGGAGGGCCGATGTCGATACGCAGTATTTT. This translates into CASSLTPPGRADVDTQYF.

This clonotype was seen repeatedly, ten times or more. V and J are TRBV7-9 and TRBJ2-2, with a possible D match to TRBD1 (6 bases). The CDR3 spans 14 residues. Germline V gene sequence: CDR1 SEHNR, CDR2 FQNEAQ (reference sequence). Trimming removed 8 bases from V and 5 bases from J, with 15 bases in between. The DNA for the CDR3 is TGTGCCAGCGACAGGAGTGGGGAGACCGGGGAGCTGTTTTTT. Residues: CASDRSGETGELFF. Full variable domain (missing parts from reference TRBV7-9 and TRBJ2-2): DTGVSQNPRHKITKRGQNVTFRCDPISEHNRLYWYRQTLGQGPEFLTYFQNEAQLEKSRLLSDRFSAERPKGSFSTLEIQRTEQGDSAMYLCASDRSGETGELFFGEGSRLTVL.

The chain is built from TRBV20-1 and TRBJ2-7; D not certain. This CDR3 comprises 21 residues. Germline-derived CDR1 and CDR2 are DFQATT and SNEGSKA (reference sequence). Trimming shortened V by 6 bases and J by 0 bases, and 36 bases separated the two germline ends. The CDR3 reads CSALRRYGVGESTTISYEQYF. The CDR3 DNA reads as TGCAGTGCGCTACGACGGTACGGAGTCGGCGAGAGTACGACGATCTCCTACGAGCAGTACTTC.

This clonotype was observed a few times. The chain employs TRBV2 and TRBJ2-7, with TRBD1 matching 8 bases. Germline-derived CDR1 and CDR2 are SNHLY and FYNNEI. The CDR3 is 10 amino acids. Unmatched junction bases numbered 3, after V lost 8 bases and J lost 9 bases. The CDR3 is CASGGTGQYF. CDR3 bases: TGTGCCAGCGGTGGGACAGGGCAGTACTTC. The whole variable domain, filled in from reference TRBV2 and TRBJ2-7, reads EPEVTQTPSHQVTQMGQEVILRCVPISNHLYFYWYRQILGQKVEFLVSFYNNEISEKSEIFDDQFSVERPDGSNFTLKIRSTKLEDSAMYFCASGGTGQYFGPGTRLTVT.

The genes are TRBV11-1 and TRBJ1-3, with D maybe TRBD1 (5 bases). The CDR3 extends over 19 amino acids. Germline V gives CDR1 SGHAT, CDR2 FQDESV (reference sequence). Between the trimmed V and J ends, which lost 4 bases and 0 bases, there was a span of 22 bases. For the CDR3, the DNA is TGTGCCAGCAGCTCCACGCATGACGTAGGGGACCCCTCTGGAAACACCATATATTTT. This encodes CASSSTHDVGDPSGNTIYF.

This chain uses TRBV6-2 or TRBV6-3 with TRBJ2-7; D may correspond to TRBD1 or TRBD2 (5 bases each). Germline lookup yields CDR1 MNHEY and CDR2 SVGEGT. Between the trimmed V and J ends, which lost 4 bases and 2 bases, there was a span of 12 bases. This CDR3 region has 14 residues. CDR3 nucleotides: TGTGCCAGCAGTTGGGGGTATGGCCCCTACGAGCAGTACTTC. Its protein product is CASSWGYGPYEQYF.